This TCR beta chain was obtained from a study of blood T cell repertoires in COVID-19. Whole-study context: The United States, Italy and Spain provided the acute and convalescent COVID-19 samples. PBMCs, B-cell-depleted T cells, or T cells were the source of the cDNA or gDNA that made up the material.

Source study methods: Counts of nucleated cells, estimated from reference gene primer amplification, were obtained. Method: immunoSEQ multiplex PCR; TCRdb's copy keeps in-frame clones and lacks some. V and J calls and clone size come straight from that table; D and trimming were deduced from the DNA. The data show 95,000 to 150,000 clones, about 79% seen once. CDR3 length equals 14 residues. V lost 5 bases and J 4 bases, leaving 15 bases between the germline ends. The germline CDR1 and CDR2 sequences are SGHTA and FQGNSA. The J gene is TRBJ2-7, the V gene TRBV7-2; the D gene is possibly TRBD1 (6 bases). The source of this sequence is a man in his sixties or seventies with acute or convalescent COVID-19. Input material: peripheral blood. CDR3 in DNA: TGTGCCAGCAGCCTAAGGTACAGGGAATACGAGCAGTACTTC. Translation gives CASSLRYREYEQYF.